These 9 T cell receptor beta chains share one sample of origin, sequenced in a study of cytomegalovirus exposure and HLA in healthy donors. PCR employed 60 Vbeta and 13 Jbeta primers. Using immunoSEQ multiplex PCR, the repertoire was profiled, and TCRdb retains in-frame clones only, with some absent. The table has 150,000 to 200,000 clones, approximately 80% seen once; the top ten hold around 3.7%. The specimen was PBMCs. The receptor source for this set is a middle-aged man in good health and CMV-seropositive.

The chain couples TRBV29-1 to TRBJ1-2; TRBD1 aligns across 7 bases. V lost 6 bases, J lost 6 bases, and 10 bases stayed unmatched. This CDR3 spans 13 amino acids. The germline gives CDR1 SQVTM, CDR2 ANQGSEA. CDR3 nucleotide sequence: TGCAGCGTCCCACTTCAGACAGGGCATGGCTACACCTTC. This codes for CSVPLQTGHGYTF.

The chain has TRBV27 and TRBJ2-3; maybe TRBD2 (6 bases). V was shortened by 5 bases and J by 1 base, with 13 bases between the two germline ends. The germline V gene has CDR1 MNHEY and CDR2 SMNVEV (reference sequence). The CDR3 loop spans 15 amino acids. CDR3 sequence (DNA): TGTGCCAGCAGTCCCCTTTGGGGGGGCACAGATACGCAGTATTTT. It specifies CASSPLWGGTDTQYF.

The CDR3 loop is CASSLVPARGNGYTF. The CDR3 region has the DNA TGTGCCAGCAGCTTAGTTCCAGCTAGGGGAAATGGCTACACCTTC. The chain recombines TRBV7-9 with TRBJ1-2, with D possibly matching TRBD1 (5 bases). CDR3 size: 15 residues. V lost 1 base, J lost 6 bases, and 15 bases lay in between. Germline values: CDR1 SEHNR, CDR2 FQNEAQ (reference sequence).

The V and J genes are TRBV2 and TRBJ2-7; perhaps TRBD1 as D (6 bases). The V end was cut by 8 bases, the J end by 4 bases, with 15 bases between. The CDR3 loop spans 13 amino acids. Germline V gene data show CDR1 as SNHLY and CDR2 as FYNNEI. The CDR3 DNA sequence: TGTGCCAGCTGCCGGGACACCTATTACGAGCAGTACTTC. Its translation: CASCRDTYYEQYF.

J is TRBJ2-2 and V is TRBV5-6; 7 bases align to TRBD2. CDR3 length: 19 amino acids. Losses at the gene ends were 0 bases for V and 4 bases for J; bases not matched to a gene: 15. CDR1 SGHDT and CDR2 YYEEEE come from the germline V gene. The CDR3 sequence: CASSLAFLAAPTGTGELFF. CDR3 nucleotides: TGTGCCAGCAGCTTGGCCTTTCTAGCGGCCCCAACGGGCACCGGGGAGCTGTTTTTT. Full variable domain (rest looked up from reference TRBV5-6 and TRBJ2-2): DAGVTQSPTHLIKTRGQQVTLRCSPKSGHDTVSWYQQALGQGPQFIFQYYEEEERQRGNFPDRFSGHQFPNYSSELNVNALLLGDSALYLCASSLAFLAAPTGTGELFFGEGSRLTVL.

This clone has only one observation. V is TRBV5-6 and J is TRBJ2-2; 8 nucleotides agree with TRBD2. The V segment lost 1 base and the J segment 4 bases; nucleotides outside the gene matches: 6. This CDR3 is 16 amino acids long. Germline V CDR1 and CDR2: SGHDT, YYEEEE. The CDR3 DNA is TGTGCCAGCAGCTTGTGGCCAGCGGGAGTCACCGGGGAGCTGTTTTTT. Translation gives CASSLWPAGVTGELFF. The variable domain in full, with the rest retrieved from reference TRBV5-6 and TRBJ2-2, is DAGVTQSPTHLIKTRGQQVTLRCSPKSGHDTVSWYQQALGQGPQFIFQYYEEEERQRGNFPDRFSGHQFPNYSSELNVNALLLGDSALYLCASSLWPAGVTGELFFGEGSRLTVL.

The genes are TRBV28 and TRBJ2-2; 11 bases are shared with TRBD2. Germline V gene lookup returns CDR1 MDHEN and CDR2 SYDVKM. V was pared by 5 bases and J by 3 bases, with 2 bases of the junction left unmatched. The CDR3 covers 15 residues. The CDR3 nucleotides are TGTGCCAGCAGTAGGGGACTAGCGGACACCGGGGAGCTGTTTTTT. Its translation is CASSRGLADTGELFF.

This chain uses TRBV6-6 with TRBJ2-7; 12 bases align to TRBD1. Germline loops: CDR1 MNHNY, CDR2 SVGAGI (reference sequence). This CDR3 region has 16 residues. V was clipped by 6 bases and J by 5 bases; unmatched bases: 11. The CDR3 region is CASSVKPGQGANEQYF. CDR3 nucleotide sequence: TGTGCCAGCAGCGTAAAACCGGGACAGGGGGCCAACGAGCAGTACTTC.

The gene calls are TRBV7-9 and TRBJ2-5; D is uncertain. Trimming removed 1 base from V and 3 bases from J, with 12 bases in between. Germline values: CDR1 SEHNR, CDR2 FQNEAQ (reference sequence). CDR3 length equals 15 residues. The CDR3 bases are TGTGCCAGCAGCTTAGTCGATGGCGGAGAAGAGACCCAGTACTTC. Protein sequence: CASSLVDGGEETQYF. The whole variable domain, remainder taken from reference TRBV7-9 and TRBJ2-5, is DTGVSQNPRHKITKRGQNVTFRCDPISEHNRLYWYRQTLGQGPEFLTYFQNEAQLEKSRLLSDRFSAERPKGSFSTLEIQRTEQGDSAMYLCASSLVDGGEETQYFGPGTRLLVL.